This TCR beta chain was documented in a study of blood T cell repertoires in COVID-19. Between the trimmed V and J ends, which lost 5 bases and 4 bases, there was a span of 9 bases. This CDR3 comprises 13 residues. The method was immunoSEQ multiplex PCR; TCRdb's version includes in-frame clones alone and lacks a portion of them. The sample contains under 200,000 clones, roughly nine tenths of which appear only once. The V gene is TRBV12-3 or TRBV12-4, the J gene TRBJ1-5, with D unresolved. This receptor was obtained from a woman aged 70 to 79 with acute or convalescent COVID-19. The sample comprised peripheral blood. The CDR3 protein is CASSVMRNQPQHF. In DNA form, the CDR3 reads TGTGCCAGCAGTGTGATGCGGAATCAGCCCCAGCATTTT.